This entry lists 29 T cell receptor beta chains sequenced from one sample in a study of regulatory T cells in long-lasting Graves disease. To make TCR beta libraries, researchers used iRepertoire HTBI primers and Arm-PCR of CDR3 regions. TCRdb independently ran MiXCR on the multiplex PCR reads; one entry per CDR3 protein. Of 650,000 to 850,000 distinct CDR3 sequences detected, 30% appear once; the ten largest clones hold about 40%. Time point noted: persistent/refractory GD, antithyroid drugs over 5 years with positive TRAb. PBMC-derived RNA was used for the TCR library. Sequenced here: peripheral blood mononuclear cells (PBMCs), sampled when the disease was refractory, from a patient treated with antithyroid drugs. The source is a female donor with Graves disease.

The chain employs TRBV11-1 and TRBJ2-7; D call uncertain. V was pared by 5 bases and J by 2 bases, with 7 bases between. The CDR3 has 12 residues. CDR1 and CDR2 from the germline V gene are SGHAT and FQDESV (reference sequence). CDR3 DNA: TGTGCCAGCAGCAGGAAGCCCTACGAGCAGTACTTC. Translation gives CASSRKPYEQYF.

As regards this clonotype: A read error may explain this, as a much larger clone is one base away. The V gene is TRBV6-1, the J gene TRBJ2-7, with D perhaps matching TRBD2 (6 bases). This CDR3 has 13 amino acids. Germline CDR1 is MNHNS and CDR2 is SASEGT. This CDR3 reads CAGSAAGNYEQYF. The CDR3 coding sequence is TGTGCCGGCAGTGCTGCGGGAAACTACGAGCAGTACTTC.

The J gene is TRBJ1-1, the V gene TRBV2; TRBD1 aligns across 8 bases. With V trimmed by 9 bases and J by 3 bases, 3 bases remained unmatched. CDR1 SNHLY and CDR2 FYNNEI come from the germline V gene. This CDR3 has 12 residues. For the CDR3, the DNA is TGTGCCAGAGAGGACAGGGACACTGAAGCTTTCTTT. Translated, it gives CAREDRDTEAFF.

CDR3 residues: CASSFLGGGTEAFF. CDR3 DNA sequence: TGTGCCAGCAGTTTTTTGGGAGGGGGAACTGAAGCTTTCTTT. This chain uses TRBV12-3 or TRBV12-4 with TRBJ1-1; D perhaps matches TRBD1 (6 bases). Trimming cost V 3 bases and J 5 bases, with 13 bases left between them. CDR3 length: 14 amino acids.

The chain is built from TRBV5-4 and TRBJ1-1; D ambiguous. Trimming shortened V by 0 bases and J by 0 bases, and 9 bases separated the two germline ends. This CDR3 contains 15 residues. Germline V gives CDR1 SGHNT, CDR2 YYREEE (reference sequence). The DNA for the CDR3 is TGTGCCAGCAGCTTGGAGCCAGAAATGAACACTGAAGCTTTCTTT. Encoded protein: CASSLEPEMNTEAFF.

The rearrangement uses TRBV9 and TRBJ1-3; the D is unclear. CDR3 length equals 14 residues. Germline-derived CDR1 and CDR2 are SGDLS and YYNGEE. Between the trimmed V and J ends, which lost 3 bases and 0 bases, there was a span of 7 bases. The CDR3 is CASSGHDSGNTIYF. In nucleotides, the CDR3 is TGTGCCAGCAGCGGACACGACTCTGGAAACACCATATATTTT.

The chain is built from TRBV20-1 and TRBJ2-3; 14 bases map to TRBD2. V shed 4 bases, J shed 4 bases, and the junction held 7 bases outside the gene matches. This CDR3 comprises 16 residues. The germline gives CDR1 DFQATT, CDR2 SNEGSKA (reference sequence). DNA for the CDR3: TGCAGTGCTACAACTGGGACTAGCGGGAGCCCAGATACGCAGTATTTT. This gives the protein CSATTGTSGSPDTQYF.

CDR3 DNA sequence: TGTGCCAGCAGTATGGGACAGGGGGTTTTCTACGAGCAGTACTTC. Protein: CASSMGQGVFYEQYF. The chain links TRBV12-3 or TRBV12-4 to TRBJ2-7; 11 nucleotides agree with TRBD1. The CDR3 consists of 15 residues. Trimming removed 5 bases from V and 3 bases from J; junction bases left unmatched: 6.

This clonotype was seen only a few times. The V gene is TRBV9, the J gene TRBJ1-1; D is unclear. Germline V gives CDR1 SGDLS, CDR2 YYNGEE. V was clipped by 0 bases and J by 1 base, with 4 bases between them. The CDR3 is made up of 13 amino acids. The CDR3 loop reads CASSVDANTEAFF. CDR3 DNA: TGTGCCAGCAGCGTAGATGCGAACACTGAAGCTTTCTTT.

This clonotype was seen repeatedly, ten times or more. The genes are TRBV12-3 or TRBV12-4 and TRBJ1-1; a possible D gene is TRBD1 (5 bases). V gave up 4 bases and J gave up 4 bases, with 10 bases separating them. The CDR3 is 13 amino acids. CDR3 DNA: TGTGCCAGCAGTTGGGCGGGGCGCACTGAAGCTTTCTTT. This translates into CASSWAGRTEAFF.

The rearrangement links TRBV28 to TRBJ2-1, with D uncertain. V lost 6 bases to trimming and J lost 1 base, with 10 bases between them. There are 14 residues in the CDR3. The germline V gene encodes CDR1 MDHEN and CDR2 SYDVKM. The CDR3 DNA sequence: TGTGCCAGCAGCCCCTTCGGTTCCTACAATGAGCAGTTCTTC. Amino acids: CASSPFGSYNEQFF.

The chain employs TRBV28 and TRBJ1-1, with a possible D match to TRBD1 (5 bases). V lost 1 base and J 7 bases, leaving 13 bases between the germline ends. Germline V CDR1 and CDR2: MDHEN, SYDVKM. The CDR3 runs 14 residues. CDR3 nucleotide sequence: TGTGCCAGCAGTTTATTAACGACAGTTAATGAAGCTTTCTTT. Translated: CASSLLTTVNEAFF. Drawing the rest from reference TRBV28 and TRBJ1-1, the complete variable domain is DVKVTQSSRYLVKRTGEKVFLECVQDMDHENMFWYRQDPGLGLRLIYFSYDVKMKEKGDIPEGYSVSREKKERFSLILESASTNQTSMYLCASSLLTTVNEAFFGQGTRLTVV.

This clonotype has more than one count but fewer than ten. The chain carries TRBV27 and TRBJ1-5; no firm D call. Trimming took 0 bases from V and 0 from J, leaving 3 bases between them. The germline V gene has CDR1 MNHEY and CDR2 SMNVEV (reference sequence). The CDR3 is 14 amino acids. DNA of the CDR3: TGTGCCAGCAGTTTATCGACTAGCAATCAGCCCCAGCATTTT. Its translation: CASSLSTSNQPQHF.

This chain uses TRBV29-1 with TRBJ2-2, with D tentatively TRBD2 (6 bases). Deletions cut 3 bases from V and 1 base from J, with 9 bases between. Germline lookup yields CDR1 SQVTM and CDR2 ANQGSEA. The CDR3 totals 14 residues. CDR3 nucleotide sequence: TGCAGCGTTGATGGGGGGAGGAACACCGGGGAGCTGTTTTTT. As protein: CSVDGGRNTGELFF.

This clonotype was recorded a few times. V usage is TRBV14 and J usage is TRBJ1-1; the D is unclear. Germline V gene data show CDR1 as SGHDN and CDR2 as FVKESK. V was clipped by 0 bases and J by 7 bases, with 12 bases between them. This CDR3 is built from 14 residues. The CDR3 DNA is TGTGCCAGCAGCCAAGATCTGGGGTTGGGTGAAGCTTTCTTT. Protein sequence: CASSQDLGLGEAFF.

The chain is built from TRBV4-1 and TRBJ1-4, with D possibly TRBD1 on 5 matching bases. V was pared by 4 bases and J by 0 bases, with 18 bases between. The CDR3 loop spans 18 amino acids. Germline V gene lookup returns CDR1 MGHRA and CDR2 YSYEKL. As DNA, the CDR3 is TGCGCCAGCAGCCCCGTTCCCGGGGCAAGGGCAACTAATGAAAAACTGTTTTTT. This codes for CASSPVPGARATNEKLFF.

This chain links TRBV12-3 or TRBV12-4 with TRBJ2-2, with no clear D. The V gene lost 4 bases and the J gene lost 2 bases, with 11 bases spanning the gap. The CDR3 sequence is 15 residues long. CDR3 protein: CASSSTNTNTGELFF. The CDR3 DNA is TGTGCCAGCAGTTCTACGAACACAAACACCGGGGAGCTGTTTTTT.

V and J are TRBV27 and TRBJ1-4; 9 bases align to TRBD1. This CDR3 comprises 15 residues. Trimming at V came to 3 bases and at J to 8 bases, leaving 7 bases not matched to a gene. From germline, CDR1 is MNHEY and CDR2 SMNVEV (reference sequence). CDR3 nucleotide sequence: TGTGCCAGCAGTTTCGGGACAGGGTTAAGGGAAAAACTGTTTTTT. Translating it yields CASSFGTGLREKLFF.

In its sample, this clonotype was seen a few times. This likely comes from a read error, as the CDR3 has no conserved phenylalanine or tryptophan at its end. This sequence joins TRBV5-1 and TRBJ1-2; TRBD1 aligns across 7 bases. CDR3 size: 14 residues. J gave up 4 bases and V 0 bases, and 3 bases lay outside the gene matches. Germline CDR1 is SGHRS and CDR2 is YFSETQ. Written as DNA, the CDR3 is TGCGCCAGCAGCTTGGGACGACAGGGCTATGGCTACACCCTC. It yields the protein CASSLGRQGYGYTL.

This clonotype is a singleton in its sample. This rearrangement joins TRBV6-1 to TRBJ1-5; the D is unclear. Germline V gene sequence: CDR1 MNHNS, CDR2 SASEGT. The CDR3 totals 15 residues. The V end was cut by 6 bases, the J end by 0 bases, with 12 bases between. The CDR3 sequence: CASRRRVDSNQPQHF. The CDR3 nucleotides read TGTGCCAGCAGGCGGAGGGTGGATAGCAATCAGCCCCAGCATTTT.

The CDR3 nucleotides read TGTGCCAGCAGCTTTCTCGACAGTTTCGAAGCTTTCTTT. Protein sequence: CASSFLDSFEAFF. The chain combines TRBV11-3 with TRBJ1-1, with D tentatively TRBD1 (5 bases). The CDR3 totals 13 residues. Trimming removed 3 bases at V and 8 bases at J, with 13 bases between. CDR1 is SGHNT and CDR2 is YENEEA in the germline V gene.

The V and J genes are TRBV19 and TRBJ1-1, with TRBD1 matching over 8 bases. Germline assignment: CDR1 LNHDA and CDR2 SQIVND (reference sequence). The V gene end was trimmed by 6 bases and the J gene end by 0 bases; junction bases not matched to a gene: 6. The CDR3 contains 15 residues. CDR3 loop: CASRNGQGLNTEAFF. CDR3 DNA sequence: TGTGCCAGTAGAAACGGACAGGGCTTGAACACTGAAGCTTTCTTT.

In its sample, this clonotype was seen a few times. The chain recombines TRBV6-1 with TRBJ1-1, with unresolved D. The germline gives CDR1 MNHNS, CDR2 SASEGT. V dropped 7 bases and J dropped 4 bases, with 19 bases sitting between them. The CDR3 covers 15 residues. The CDR3 protein is CASNDAGSRFTEAFF. For the CDR3, the DNA is TGTGCCAGCAATGATGCCGGGTCCCGCTTCACTGAAGCTTTCTTT.

This clonotype was detected only a few times. The rearrangement links TRBV29-1 to TRBJ1-4; possible D gene TRBD1, 5 bases. The CDR3 spans 14 residues. V was clipped by 3 bases and J by 3 bases, with 11 bases between them. CDR1 is SQVTM, CDR2 ANQGSEA, per germline. CDR3 sequence reads: CSVDGWDSNEKLFF. The CDR3 coding sequence is TGCAGCGTTGACGGCTGGGACTCTAATGAAAAACTGTTTTTT.

The chain combines TRBV2 with TRBJ2-4, with a possible D match to TRBD2 (5 bases). The CDR3 consists of 15 residues. Between the trimmed V and J ends, which lost 1 base and 0 bases, there was a span of 7 bases. Germline V gene data show CDR1 as SNHLY and CDR2 as FYNNEI. CDR3 sequence reads: CASSEGELAKNIQYF. The DNA for the CDR3 is TGTGCCAGCAGTGAAGGGGAGTTAGCCAAAAACATTCAGTACTTC.

V usage is TRBV7-9 and J usage is TRBJ1-2, with D unresolved. V was shortened by 5 bases and J by 5 bases, with 21 bases between the two germline ends. This CDR3 has 16 residues. From germline, CDR1 is SEHNR and CDR2 FQNEAQ (reference sequence). CDR3 sequence reads: CASSGGRSAYPYGYTF. Written as DNA, the CDR3 is TGTGCCAGCAGCGGAGGGCGTTCAGCCTACCCATATGGCTACACCTTC. Using reference TRBV7-9 and TRBJ1-2 for the parts outside the CDR3, the full variable domain is DTGVSQNPRHKITKRGQNVTFRCDPISEHNRLYWYRQTLGQGPEFLTYFQNEAQLEKSRLLSDRFSAERPKGSFSTLEIQRTEQGDSAMYLCASSGGRSAYPYGYTFGSGTRLTVV.

This clonotype was picked up one time. The chain recombines TRBV20-1 with TRBJ2-4, with D possibly being TRBD2 (5 bases). Per germline, CDR1 DFQATT and CDR2 SNEGSKA (reference sequence). The CDR3 extends over 15 amino acids. V was shortened by 0 bases and J by 0 bases, with 9 bases between the two germline ends. CDR3: CSARDSGVAKNIQYF. In DNA, the CDR3 is TGCAGTGCTAGAGACAGCGGAGTAGCCAAAAACATTCAGTACTTC.

This chain joins TRBV7-3 and TRBJ2-4; maybe TRBD2 (5 bases). There are 14 residues in the CDR3. Trimming removed 5 bases from V and 7 bases from J, with 15 bases in between. Germline V gene data show CDR1 as SGHTA and CDR2 as FQGTGA. In nucleotides, the CDR3 is TGTGCCAGCAGCCTAGGAGGACTCTGGAACATTCAGTACTTC. This translates into CASSLGGLWNIQYF.

V and J are TRBV5-6 and TRBJ2-7; the D is unclear. Germline CDR1 and CDR2: SGHDT and YYEEEE. The CDR3 is 15 amino acids. V lost 1 base, J lost 3 bases, and 14 bases lay in between. The CDR3: CASSLWGRSHYEQYF. In DNA, the CDR3 is TGTGCCAGCAGCTTGTGGGGAAGAAGCCACTACGAGCAGTACTTC.